This is a list of T cell receptor beta chains from one sample in a study of T cells in localized non-small cell lung cancer. Assay used: immunoSEQ multiplex PCR; TCRdb lists only in-frame clones, some missing. The data show 20,000 to 25,000 clones, 85% to 90% seen once. The sequences come from peripheral blood, collected before any cancer treatment. Receptor source: a male donor older than 55 with stage I squamous cell lung carcinoma. Each CDR3 is given with its conserved first and last residue. Each record gives: clone size, D gene, V gene, J gene, CDR3 protein, CDR3 DNA. The D gene is left open where the match is weak. Size is stated for part of the rows, as once, few or many counts, or as a class when the clone is expanded.

abundance: .
d_gene: TRBD1
v_gene: TRBV7-9
j_gene: TRBJ2-2
CDR3aa: CASSRDRATGELFF
CDR3nt: TGTGCCAGCAGCCGGGACAGGGCCACCGGGGAGCTGTTTTTT

abundance: .
d_gene: TRBD1
v_gene: TRBV5-1
j_gene: TRBJ2-1
CDR3aa: CASSQAGTGGVGNEQFF
CDR3nt: TGCGCCAGCAGCCAGGCCGGGACAGGGGGCGTTGGGAATGAGCAGTTCTTC

abundance: .
d_gene: TRBD1
v_gene: TRBV30
j_gene: TRBJ1-2
CDR3aa: CAWRDRGRENYGYTF
CDR3nt: TGTGCCTGGAGGGACAGGGGACGAGAGAACTATGGCTACACCTTC

abundance: .
d_gene: TRBD2
v_gene: TRBV9
j_gene: TRBJ2-3
CDR3aa: CASSVKAGGSTDTQYF
CDR3nt: TGTGCCAGCAGCGTAAAAGCGGGGGGAAGCACAGATACGCAGTATTTT

abundance: .
d_gene: TRBD1
v_gene: TRBV9
j_gene: TRBJ1-3
CDR3aa: CASSPGGAAGNTIYF
CDR3nt: TGTGCCAGCAGTCCAGGGGGCGCCGCTGGAAACACCATATATTTT

abundance: .
d_gene: TRBD1
v_gene: TRBV27
j_gene: TRBJ2-5
CDR3aa: CASSPFGTAPFSQYF
CDR3nt: TGTGCCAGCAGTCCCTTCGGGACAGCTCCCTTTTCCCAGTACTTC

abundance: .
d_gene: .
v_gene: TRBV5-4
j_gene: TRBJ2-2
CDR3aa: CASSGKAATGELFF
CDR3nt: TGTGCCAGCAGCGGCAAGGCAGCTACCGGGGAGCTGTTTTTT

abundance: .
d_gene: TRBD1
v_gene: TRBV29-1
j_gene: TRBJ1-2
CDR3aa: CSVGGTAYGYTF
CDR3nt: TGCAGCGTGGGGGGGACAGCTTATGGCTACACCTTC

abundance: .
d_gene: .
v_gene: TRBV29-1
j_gene: TRBJ1-1
CDR3aa: CSVADRLNTEAFF
CDR3nt: TGCAGCGTTGCCGACAGGTTGAACACTGAAGCTTTCTTT

abundance: .
d_gene: .
v_gene: TRBV7-8
j_gene: TRBJ1-3
CDR3aa: CASSASSGNTIYF
CDR3nt: TGTGCCAGCAGCGCGAGCTCTGGAAACACCATATATTTT

abundance: few
d_gene: .
v_gene: TRBV7-6
j_gene: TRBJ1-1
CDR3aa: CASSLARGASTEAFF
CDR3nt: TGTGCCAGCAGCCTAGCGCGAGGAGCGAGTACTGAAGCTTTCTTT

abundance: .
d_gene: TRBD2
v_gene: TRBV2
j_gene: TRBJ2-7
CDR3aa: CASSRETSLTYEQYF
CDR3nt: TGTGCCAGCTCGAGAGAGACTAGCCTTACCTACGAGCAGTACTTC

abundance: .
d_gene: .
v_gene: TRBV5-5
j_gene: TRBJ1-2
CDR3aa: CASSSGTNYGYTF
CDR3nt: TGTGCCAGCAGCTCCGGGACAAACTATGGCTACACCTTC

abundance: .
d_gene: TRBD1
v_gene: TRBV25-1
j_gene: TRBJ1-1
CDR3aa: CASSEYGQGTRVEAFF
CDR3nt: TGTGCCAGCAGTGAATACGGACAGGGGACGCGTGTTGAAGCTTTCTTT

abundance: .
d_gene: TRBD1
v_gene: TRBV15
j_gene: TRBJ2-2
CDR3aa: CATSRDRGRMRTGELFF
CDR3nt: TGTGCCACCAGCAGGGACAGGGGGCGAATGAGGACCGGGGAGCTGTTTTTT

abundance: .
d_gene: TRBD1
v_gene: TRBV9
j_gene: TRBJ2-5
CDR3aa: CASSTLGQGQETQYF
CDR3nt: TGTGCCAGCAGCACGCTGGGACAGGGCCAAGAGACCCAGTACTTC

abundance: .
d_gene: .
v_gene: TRBV19
j_gene: TRBJ1-5
CDR3aa: CASSPPVGLDQPQHF
CDR3nt: TGTGCCAGTAGTCCCCCGGTGGGGTTGGATCAGCCCCAGCATTTT

abundance: .
d_gene: .
v_gene: TRBV7-2
j_gene: TRBJ2-3
CDR3aa: CASSLASGTDTQYF
CDR3nt: TGTGCCAGCAGCTTGGCTAGCGGCACAGATACGCAGTATTTT

abundance: .
d_gene: .
v_gene: TRBV19
j_gene: TRBJ2-2
CDR3aa: CASSNGQGNTGELFF
CDR3nt: TGTGCCAGTAGTAATGGGCAGGGGAACACCGGGGAGCTGTTTTTT

abundance: .
d_gene: .
v_gene: TRBV6-6
j_gene: TRBJ2-5
CDR3aa: CASERAVRETQYF
CDR3nt: TGTGCCAGCGAAAGGGCGGTACGGGAGACCCAGTACTTC

abundance: .
d_gene: .
v_gene: TRBV5-8
j_gene: TRBJ2-7
CDR3aa: CASSFRRSEQYF
CDR3nt: TGTGCCAGCAGCTTTCGGAGGAGTGAGCAGTACTTC

abundance: .
d_gene: .
v_gene: TRBV27
j_gene: TRBJ2-1
CDR3aa: CASSSGGSYNEQFF
CDR3nt: TGTGCCAGCAGTTCAGGGGGGTCCTACAATGAGCAGTTCTTC

abundance: .
d_gene: TRBD1
v_gene: TRBV7-2
j_gene: TRBJ2-3
CDR3aa: CASSLVGTGGTDTQYF
CDR3nt: TGTGCCAGCAGCTTAGTCGGGACAGGGGGCACAGATACGCAGTATTTT

abundance: .
d_gene: .
v_gene: TRBV27
j_gene: TRBJ1-6
CDR3aa: CASTNNAYNSPLHF
CDR3nt: TGTGCCAGCACTAATAATGCCTATAATTCACCCCTCCACTTT

abundance: .
d_gene: .
v_gene: TRBV25-1
j_gene: TRBJ1-1
CDR3aa: CASSGRGAVTEAFF
CDR3nt: TGTGCCAGCAGTGGACGGGGGGCGGTCACTGAAGCTTTCTTT

abundance: .
d_gene: .
v_gene: TRBV6-1
j_gene: TRBJ1-1
CDR3aa: CASSDGPEAFF
CDR3nt: TGTGCCAGCAGTGACGGTCCTGAAGCTTTCTTT

abundance: .
d_gene: .
v_gene: TRBV7-2
j_gene: TRBJ1-2
CDR3aa: CASSPGGVSTNYGYTF
CDR3nt: TGTGCCAGCAGCCCCGGAGGAGTGAGTACCAACTATGGCTACACCTTC

abundance: few
d_gene: TRBD1
v_gene: TRBV5-5
j_gene: TRBJ1-6
CDR3aa: CASSPETGTGNSPLHF
CDR3nt: TGTGCCAGCAGCCCAGAGACAGGGACGGGTAATTCACCCCTCCACTTT

abundance: .
d_gene: .
v_gene: TRBV28
j_gene: TRBJ1-5
CDR3aa: CASNTWGSLGPQHF
CDR3nt: TGTGCCAGCAATACTTGGGGTTCTTTGGGGCCCCAGCATTTT

abundance: .
d_gene: .
v_gene: TRBV19
j_gene: TRBJ1-6
CDR3aa: CASSFVFKFEEGFNSPLHF
CDR3nt: TGTGCCAGTAGTTTCGTTTTCAAATTCGAAGAGGGTTTTAATTCACCCCTCCACTTT

abundance: once
d_gene: .
v_gene: TRBV7-8
j_gene: TRBJ2-3
CDR3aa: CASSFRTASTDTQYF
CDR3nt: TGTGCCAGCAGCTTCCGGACAGCTAGCACAGATACACAGTATTTT

abundance: .
d_gene: .
v_gene: TRBV30
j_gene: TRBJ2-7
CDR3aa: CAWIGTGVREQYF
CDR3nt: TGTGCCTGGATTGGGACGGGGGTGCGGGAGCAGTACTTC

abundance: .
d_gene: TRBD1
v_gene: TRBV6-6
j_gene: TRBJ1-1
CDR3aa: CASSPGQGGVAFF
CDR3nt: TGTGCCAGCAGCCCAGGACAGGGGGGAGTTGCTTTCTTT

abundance: .
d_gene: .
v_gene: TRBV7-9
j_gene: TRBJ1-1
CDR3aa: CASSHDTNTEAFF
CDR3nt: TGTGCCAGCAGCCACGACACGAACACTGAAGCTTTCTTT

abundance: .
d_gene: .
v_gene: TRBV2
j_gene: TRBJ1-4
CDR3aa: CASKRQTSTNEKLFF
CDR3nt: TGTGCCAGCAAGAGGCAGACATCAACTAATGAAAAACTGTTTTTT

abundance: .
d_gene: TRBD1
v_gene: TRBV2
j_gene: TRBJ1-1
CDR3aa: CASSPDRETEAFF
CDR3nt: TGTGCCAGCAGCCCAGACAGGGAGACTGAAGCTTTCTTT

abundance: .
d_gene: .
v_gene: TRBV12-5
j_gene: TRBJ1-6
CDR3aa: CASGLGEHSPLHF
CDR3nt: TGTGCTAGTGGTTTGGGGGAACATTCACCCCTCCACTTT

abundance: once
d_gene: TRBD1
v_gene: TRBV6-1
j_gene: TRBJ1-2
CDR3aa: CASSEPGQGAGHTF
CDR3nt: TGTGCCAGCAGTGAACCTGGACAGGGGGCCGGGCACACCTTC

abundance: .
d_gene: TRBD1
v_gene: TRBV27
j_gene: TRBJ1-1
CDR3aa: CASSIRGHTEAFF
CDR3nt: TGTGCCAGCAGTATCAGGGGGCACACTGAAGCTTTCTTT

abundance: .
d_gene: .
v_gene: TRBV4-1
j_gene: TRBJ1-2
CDR3aa: CASSLTQGIDYGYTF
CDR3nt: TGCGCCAGCAGCTTAACACAGGGAATTGACTATGGCTACACCTTC

abundance: .
d_gene: .
v_gene: TRBV21-1
j_gene: TRBJ1-3
CDR3aa: CASSKKGLLFVTIYF
CDR3nt: TGTGCCAGCAGCAAGAAGGGACTCCTTTTTGTCACCATATATTTT

abundance: .
d_gene: .
v_gene: TRBV9
j_gene: TRBJ2-1
CDR3aa: CASSVSGTPLGSEQFF
CDR3nt: TGTGCCAGCAGCGTATCCGGGACACCCCTAGGGAGTGAGCAGTTCTTC

abundance: .
d_gene: .
v_gene: TRBV19
j_gene: TRBJ2-1
CDR3aa: CASSILGAHEQFF
CDR3nt: TGTGCCAGTAGTATACTCGGGGCTCATGAGCAGTTCTTC

abundance: .
d_gene: .
v_gene: TRBV4-2
j_gene: TRBJ2-3
CDR3aa: CASSPQGGRGTDTQYF
CDR3nt: TGTGCCAGCAGCCCTCAGGGGGGGCGGGGCACAGATACGCAGTATTTT

abundance: .
d_gene: .
v_gene: TRBV27
j_gene: TRBJ2-5
CDR3aa: CASSPGAWETQYF
CDR3nt: TGTGCCAGCAGCCCCGGTGCCTGGGAGACCCAGTACTTC

abundance: .
d_gene: .
v_gene: TRBV9
j_gene: TRBJ1-2
CDR3aa: CASSAAGRDYGYTF
CDR3nt: TGTGCCAGCAGCGCCGCAGGGAGGGACTATGGCTACACCTTC

abundance: .
d_gene: TRBD2
v_gene: TRBV5-5
j_gene: TRBJ2-3
CDR3aa: CASSPPPGGGAIDTQYF
CDR3nt: TGTGCCAGCAGCCCACCCCCCGGCGGGGGGGCAATAGATACGCAGTATTTT

abundance: once
d_gene: .
v_gene: TRBV11-2
j_gene: TRBJ1-2
CDR3aa: CASSLDKGGKSYTF
CDR3nt: TGTGCCAGCAGCTTAGATAAGGGCGGGAAGAGCTACACCTTC

abundance: .
d_gene: TRBD1
v_gene: TRBV10-3
j_gene: TRBJ1-1
CDR3aa: CVTGRGTGPLEAFF
CDR3nt: TGTGTCACTGGGAGGGGGACAGGGCCCCTTGAAGCTTTCTTT

abundance: .
d_gene: .
v_gene: TRBV30
j_gene: TRBJ1-2
CDR3aa: CAWSLSGTEYGYTF
CDR3nt: TGTGCCTGGAGTTTATCCGGGACGGAATATGGCTACACCTTC

abundance: .
d_gene: .
v_gene: TRBV11-1
j_gene: TRBJ1-1
CDR3aa: CASRGKSLGTEAFF
CDR3nt: TGTGCCAGCAGGGGAAAGAGCCTGGGAACTGAAGCTTTCTTT

abundance: .
d_gene: .
v_gene: TRBV6-1
j_gene: TRBJ1-3
CDR3aa: CASSRSGGNTIYF
CDR3nt: TGTGCCAGCAGTCGATCAGGGGGAAACACCATATATTTT

abundance: .
d_gene: .
v_gene: TRBV28
j_gene: TRBJ1-5
CDR3aa: CASKGLESNQPQHF
CDR3nt: TGTGCCAGCAAGGGACTCGAAAGCAATCAGCCCCAGCATTTT

abundance: .
d_gene: .
v_gene: TRBV7-6
j_gene: TRBJ1-1
CDR3aa: CASSLAPKGHTEAFF
CDR3nt: TGTGCCAGCAGCTTAGCGCCGAAAGGGCACACTGAAGCTTTCTTT